Sequencing of this T cell receptor (beta chain) was carried out in a study of CD8+ T cells in alopecia areata. Study outcomes and limitations: For patients receiving tofacitinib, scalp clonality and expanded CD8+ clones among the top 100 significantly decreased. Sequencing of scalp samples also includes resident alphabeta T cells from normal skin. TCR sharing across patients was less clear than in mice, possibly HLA-related.

A word on this clone: The antigen remains unidentified.

Trimming removed 5 bases from V and 0 bases from J; junction bases left unmatched: 8. The CDR3 covers 16 residues. Germline V gene lookup returns CDR1 MNHEY and CDR2 SMNVEV (reference sequence). Extraction and reverse transcription of RNA yielded cDNA as the sequencing template. TCRdb keeps only in-frame clones here, not all; method: immunoSEQ multiplex PCR. Of under 200,000 clones detected, around 59% appear once; the ten largest clones hold more than 13%. The treatment denotes: oral pan-JAK inhibitor, 5-10 mg twice daily. The study team obtained lesional scalp punch biopsies and peripheral blood from alopecia areata patients.

The sequences come from CD4+ T cells sorted from blood, collected at week 24, from a patient treated with tofacitinib. The receptor comes from a human donor with alopecia areata. The chain carries TRBV27 and TRBJ2-3; 7 nucleotides agree with TRBD2. The CDR3 nucleotides are TGTGCCAGCAGTCCATACAGCGGGGTTAGCACAGATACGCAGTATTTT. This encodes CASSPYSGVSTDTQYF.